A single sample gave rise to the 17 T cell receptor beta chains below, sequenced in a study of Graves' ophthalmopathy and Graves' hyperthyroidism. RNA transcripts served as template for amplifying TCR beta CDR3 sequences. Investigators did first-round RT-PCR with HTBI primers, then second-round multiplex PCR. TCRdb reanalysed the multiplex PCR reads using MiXCR and keeps one entry per CDR3 protein. The profile shows about 1.2 million distinct CDR3 sequences, about two fifths of them singletons. The source material was peripheral blood or thyroid tissue (not recorded which). The receptors shown here come from an adult man with Graves' hyperthyroidism.

CDR3 in amino acids: CASSRTGLFTEAFF. The CDR3 nucleotides are TGCGCCAGCAGCCGGACAGGTTTATTCACTGAAGCTTTCTTT. The V gene is TRBV5-1, the J gene TRBJ1-1; 7 bases map to TRBD1. The CDR3 covers 14 residues. Per the germline V gene, CDR1 is SGHRS and CDR2 is YFSETQ. V dropped 4 bases and J dropped 4; count of bases not matched to a gene: 7.

This clonotype has a count of ten or more. V gene TRBV4-3 combines with J gene TRBJ2-7; D might be TRBD1 (5 bases). Germline V CDR1 and CDR2: LGHNA, YSLEER. The V gene lost 1 base and the J gene lost 3 bases, with 7 bases spanning the gap. The CDR3 has 13 residues. The DNA of the CDR3 is TGCGCCAGCAGCCAAGCCAGGGACTACGAGCAGTACTTC. Translating gives CASSQARDYEQYF.

This clonotype has a count of ten or more. The CDR3 bases are TGCAGTGCTAGAGCAGGGGGCTTGGAAGCTTTCTTT. As protein: CSARAGGLEAFF. The chain employs TRBV20-1 and TRBJ1-1, with 8 bases matching TRBD1. Trimming removed 1 base from V and 8 bases from J; junction bases left unmatched: 3. Germline V CDR1 and CDR2: DFQATT, SNEGSKA (reference sequence). This CDR3 has 12 residues.

This clonotype was seen more than once but under ten times. This chain joins TRBV7-2 and TRBJ2-7; 7 positions agree with TRBD2. The CDR3 extends over 14 amino acids. The germline gives CDR1 SGHTA, CDR2 FQGNSA. V gave up 6 bases and J gave up 3 bases; unmatched junction bases: 8. The DNA of the CDR3 is TGTGCCAGCAGTGGGCGGGGGAGCGACTACGAGCAGTACTTC. It translates to CASSGRGSDYEQYF.

As to this clonotype: A much larger clonotype is one base distant, so this may be a read error. This chain uses TRBV29-1 with TRBJ2-2; the D call may be TRBD1 or TRBD2 (6 bases each). Trimming removed 8 bases at V and 4 bases at J, with 20 bases between. Germline-derived CDR1 and CDR2 are SQVTM and ANQGSEA. This CDR3 spans 15 amino acids. CDR3 protein: CSSLGGTGITGELFF. The CDR3 bases are TGCAGCTCTCTCGGGGGAACAGGGATCACCGGGGAGCTGTTTTTT.

Regarding this clonotype: This may arise from a read error, as a much more abundant clone is one base away. The rearrangement links TRBV7-2 to TRBJ1-3; 9 nucleotides match TRBD1. The germline V gene has CDR1 SGHTA and CDR2 FQGNSA. The CDR3 consists of 13 residues. CDR3 DNA: TGTGCCAGCAGCGCGGGACAGGGAAGCACCATATATTTT. Its protein product is CASSAGQGSTIYF. The full variable domain, with the rest looked up from reference TRBV7-2 and TRBJ1-3, is GAGVSQSPSNKVTEKGKDVELRCDPISGHTALYWYRQSLGQGLEFLIYFQGNSAPDKSGLPSDRFSAERTGGSVSTLTIQRTQQEDSAVYLCASSAGQGSTIYFGEGSWLTVV.

This clonotype was counted many times. The J gene is TRBJ2-5, the V gene TRBV12-3 or TRBV12-4, with 8 bases aligning to TRBD1. The V gene end was trimmed by 6 bases and the J gene end by 5 bases; junction bases not matched to a gene: 8. The CDR3 covers 14 residues. This CDR3 reads CASRDREGWETQYF. The CDR3 region has the DNA TGTGCCAGCAGGGACAGGGAAGGGTGGGAGACCCAGTACTTC.

V usage is TRBV7-9 and J usage is TRBJ2-5, with D perhaps assigned TRBD1 or TRBD2 (6 bases each). Trimming stripped 5 bases from V and 5 bases from J, with 21 bases between. CDR1 is SEHNR, CDR2 FQNEAQ, per germline (reference sequence). The CDR3 is 16 amino acids. CDR3 sequence reads: CASSLTPGEVRETQYF. The CDR3 bases are TGTGCCAGCAGCCTCACCCCAGGGGAGGTCCGTGAGACCCAGTACTTC.

This clonotype occurred a few times. The chain combines TRBV5-4 with TRBJ2-7, with a possible D match to TRBD2 (6 bases). Germline V CDR1 and CDR2: SGHNT, YYREEE (reference sequence). The V end lost 1 base, the J end lost 5 bases, and 16 bases lay between the germline ends. The CDR3 loop spans 15 amino acids. The CDR3 region is CASSLRLGGLDEQYF. In DNA form, the CDR3 reads TGTGCCAGCAGCTTGAGGCTTGGAGGGTTGGACGAGCAGTACTTC.

This clonotype was seen a single time. The chain is built from TRBV10-3 and TRBJ1-3; D might be TRBD1 (5 bases). V was cut by 0 bases and J by 15 bases, with 6 bases left in between. The CDR3 has 10 amino acids. The V gene's germline CDR1 is ENHRY and CDR2 SYGVKD. CDR3 protein: CAISESTGYF. The DNA for the CDR3 is TGTGCCATCAGTGAGTCAACAGGATATTTT.

The CDR3, as DNA: TGTGCCAGCAGCACGGACAGGGTCACTGAAGCTTTCTTT. Amino acid sequence: CASSTDRVTEAFF. The chain combines TRBV19 with TRBJ1-1; 8 nucleotides match TRBD1. CDR3 length: 13 residues. With V trimmed by 9 bases and J by 4 bases, 7 bases remained unmatched. Germline V lookup: CDR1 LNHDA, CDR2 SQIVND (reference sequence).

V and J are TRBV20-1 and TRBJ2-3, with 9 nucleotides matching TRBD2. The CDR3 consists of 15 residues. The junction had 12 bases not matched to a gene; V was cut back by 6 bases and J by 5 bases. Germline-derived CDR1 and CDR2 are DFQATT and SNEGSKA (reference sequence). CDR3 coding DNA: TGCAGTGCCCCCGATGCTAGCGGGGAATTAGATACGCAGTATTTT. Its translation: CSAPDASGELDTQYF.

The rearrangement links TRBV5-5 to TRBJ1-2, with 7 bases matching TRBD1. Germline values: CDR1 SGHKS, CDR2 YYEKEE (reference sequence). The trim removed 5 bases at V and 0 bases at J, leaving 10 bases unmatched. The CDR3 runs to 16 residues. CDR3 nucleotides: TGTGCCAGCAGATTGACCATCGGGACAGCTAACTATGGCTACACCTTC. It yields the protein CASRLTIGTANYGYTF.

The V call is TRBV10-3, the J call TRBJ1-1; D is perhaps TRBD1 (5 bases). Germline V gene lookup returns CDR1 ENHRY and CDR2 SYGVKD. V shed 6 bases and J shed 2 bases, with 19 bases lying between them. The CDR3 totals 16 residues. The CDR3 nucleotides read TGTGCCATCAGCCCCCTTCACGAACGGGGCAACACTGAAGCTTTCTTT. It translates to CAISPLHERGNTEAFF.

The chain combines TRBV28 with TRBJ1-1, with 9 bases aligning to TRBD1. Germline values: CDR1 MDHEN, CDR2 SYDVKM. J lost 11 bases, V lost 2 bases, and 12 bases had no gene match. The CDR3 spans 15 residues. Here the CDR3 DNA reads TGTGCCAGCAGTTTAGGTCCCTTACAGGGGGCGCGCGCTTTCTTT. It translates to CASSLGPLQGARAFF.

This sequence joins TRBV20-1 and TRBJ1-4; D remains unclear. This CDR3 spans 13 amino acids. Trimming removed 3 bases at V and 7 bases at J, with 12 bases between. Looked up from germline, CDR1 is DFQATT and CDR2 is SNEGSKA (reference sequence). The CDR3 DNA follows: TGCAGTGCTAGGGGCCCGCGTTTTGAAAAACTGTTTTTT. Protein: CSARGPRFEKLFF.

This clonotype was counted only a few times. V and J are TRBV29-1 and TRBJ1-1, with D tentatively TRBD1 (5 bases). Germline-derived CDR1 and CDR2 are SQVTM and ANQGSEA. Trimming took off 8 bases at V and 5 bases at J, with 9 bases between the two ends. The CDR3 extends over 10 amino acids. Written as DNA, the CDR3 is TGCAGCTCGGGGCTTACTGAAGCTTTCTTT. Its protein is CSSGLTEAFF.